This TCR beta chain was documented in a study of CD8 T cells in Susac syndrome. There are 15 residues in the CDR3. Germline V lookup: CDR1 SGHNT, CDR2 YYREEE (reference sequence). With 4 bases removed from V and 7 bases from J, the gap between germline ends came to 18 bases. Isolation of CD8+ and CD4+ T cells was performed negatively, whereas enrichment of TEMRA cells was done by FACS. An amount of RNA that ranged from 0.5 to 1 ug was reverse transcribed with random hexamers. By means of immunoSEQ multiplex PCR, TCR beta CDR3 spanning 54 Vbeta and 13 Jbeta underwent amplification. One entry per CDR3 protein results from TCRdb running MiXCR on the immunoSEQ multiplex PCR reads. The table shows fewer than 350,000 distinct CDR3 sequences, with roughly 90% occurring only once.

The TCR was taken from a human donor with multiple sclerosis. Sequenced sample: CD8+ T cells from PBMCs. The gene calls are TRBV5-4 and TRBJ2-1; D might be TRBD1 (6 bases). The CDR3, as DNA: TGTGCCAGCAGCGACGACAGGACCCTTGAAAATGAGCAGTTCTTC. Translating gives CASSDDRTLENEQFF.